This record covers a single TCR beta chain. This clone's antigen is unknown. It has no much larger one-base neighbor in the sample; base qualities were not kept. Separate from the roughly 700-subject first cohort, the validation cohort of 120 subjects was the group to which the donors belonged. This sample is drawn from a study of cytomegalovirus exposure and HLA in healthy donors (dated by TCRdb to the late 2010s). General notes on the study: According to a later analysis, one platform produced both the 110 or so validation repertoires and the roughly 650 repertoires of the first cohort. The aim of the study was to test whether cataloging public T cell receptors could identify signatures of past pathogen exposure. In addition to the first cohort of around 670 subjects, a separate validation cohort of 120 different subjects was used. High-throughput TCR immunosequencing, statistical association of individual TCRs with disease status, and machine learning were combined to predict cytomegalovirus infection status. Points the paper makes about the study in general: Most TCR sequences were seen in very few donors, while some public TCRs were found in many individuals. A few of the identified cytomegalovirus-associated TCR beta chains were confirmed in vitro to be specific for cytomegalovirus antigens. The authors suggested that the approach could potentially be extended to other disease states and immunological phenotypes. All 130 or so repertoires were used to score co-occurrence in the validation cohort in a later analysis, because that analysis had no HLA typing for the cohort. The study gave a list of under 200 TCR beta chains associated with cytomegalovirus. The classifier was reported to diagnose cytomegalovirus status with high specificity and sensitivity in both the original cohort and the validation cohort. Subsequent analysis determined that TCRs grouped into clusters in the first cohort also showed a tendency toward co-occurrence across the 120 validation repertoires, and roughly 95% of cluster scores exceeded 0.

Libraries were made using the immunoSEQ multiplex PCR assay. Under the source paper's analysis protocol: To diagnose cytomegalovirus status from the catalog of TCR beta chain sequences, a statistical classification framework was built. TCRdb stores this immuneACCESS table with in-frame sequences only. Part of the clones is absent; in the studies checked, under half of the shortfall reflects unresolved V genes, and no reason is known for the rest. That table supplies the V and J calls and clone size; D and trimming were determined from the DNA. The sample contains around 200,000 clones, more than 65% of them found a single time. The top ten hold 2.5% to 3% of the sample. The germline V gene specifies SGHAT as CDR1 and FQNNGV as CDR2. Trimming costs V 3 bases and J 5 bases, and their ends lie 10 bases apart. The CDR3 contains 13 residues, cysteine and phenylalanine counted. This entry keeps only the CDR3 DNA: 39 bases, framed from base 1.

Sample: PBMCs. The chain is encoded by TRBV11-2 joined to TRBJ2-5; possibly the D gene is TRBD2, per 5 matching bases. This receptor was obtained from a woman aged 18-35 years in good health and CMV-seropositive. At the DNA level, the sequence is TGTGCCAGCAGCTTCGGGGTTGGCGAGACCCAGTACTTC. Its protein is CASSFGVGETQYF.